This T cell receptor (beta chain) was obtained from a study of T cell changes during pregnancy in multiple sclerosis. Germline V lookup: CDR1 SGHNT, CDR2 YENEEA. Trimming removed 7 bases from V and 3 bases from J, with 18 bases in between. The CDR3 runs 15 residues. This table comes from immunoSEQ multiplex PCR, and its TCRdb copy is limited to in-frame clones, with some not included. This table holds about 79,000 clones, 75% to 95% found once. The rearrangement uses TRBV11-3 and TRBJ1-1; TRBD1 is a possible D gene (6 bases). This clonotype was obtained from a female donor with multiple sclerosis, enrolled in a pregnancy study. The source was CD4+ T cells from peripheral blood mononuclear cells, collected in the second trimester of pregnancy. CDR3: CASTLAGEFHTEAFF. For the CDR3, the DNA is TGTGCCAGCACATTGGCAGGGGAATTTCACACTGAAGCTTTCTTT.